This TCR beta chain is from a study of blood T cells in healthy people across ages. This clonotype appeared a few times. The junction differs from germline at one of its ends, possibly a read error. With a J-beta primer mix and a sample-barcoded 5' primer, a second PCR ran 7 to 11 cycles. TCRdb ran MiXCR on the 5' RACE reads and lists one entry per CDR3 protein. This table has approximately 760,000 distinct CDR3 sequences, about 25% appearing once. CDR3 length: 16 residues. Researchers report isolating at least 7 million PBMCs per sample. The same specimen was also included in a second study, on T cells of mothers and their children. As that study records: Second-round PCR products received sample barcodes and 2-4 random nucleotides from the M1S primer.

This TCR was recovered from a boy aged 10-17 years in good health. Material: blood. This chain uses TRBV12-3 or TRBV12-4 with TRBJ2-5; TRBD2 matches 10 bases. The CDR3 DNA reads as TGTACCAGCAGTTTATGGGCTAGCGGGAGCGCAGAGACCCAGTACTTC. This codes for CTSSLWASGSAETQYF.